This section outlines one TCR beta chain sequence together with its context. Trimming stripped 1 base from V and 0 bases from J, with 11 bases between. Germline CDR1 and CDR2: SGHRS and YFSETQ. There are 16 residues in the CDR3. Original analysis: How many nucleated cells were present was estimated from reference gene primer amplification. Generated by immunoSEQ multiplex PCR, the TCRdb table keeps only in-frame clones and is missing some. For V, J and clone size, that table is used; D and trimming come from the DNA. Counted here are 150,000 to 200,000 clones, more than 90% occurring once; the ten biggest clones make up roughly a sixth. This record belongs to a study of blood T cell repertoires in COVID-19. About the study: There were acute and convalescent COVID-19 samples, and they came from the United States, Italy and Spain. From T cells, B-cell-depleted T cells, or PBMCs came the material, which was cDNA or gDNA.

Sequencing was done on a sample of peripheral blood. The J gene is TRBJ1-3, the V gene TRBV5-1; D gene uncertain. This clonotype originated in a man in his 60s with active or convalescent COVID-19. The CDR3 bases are TGCGCCAGCAGCTTGTCCACCCCGGTCTCTGGAAACACCATATATTTT. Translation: CASSLSTPVSGNTIYF.